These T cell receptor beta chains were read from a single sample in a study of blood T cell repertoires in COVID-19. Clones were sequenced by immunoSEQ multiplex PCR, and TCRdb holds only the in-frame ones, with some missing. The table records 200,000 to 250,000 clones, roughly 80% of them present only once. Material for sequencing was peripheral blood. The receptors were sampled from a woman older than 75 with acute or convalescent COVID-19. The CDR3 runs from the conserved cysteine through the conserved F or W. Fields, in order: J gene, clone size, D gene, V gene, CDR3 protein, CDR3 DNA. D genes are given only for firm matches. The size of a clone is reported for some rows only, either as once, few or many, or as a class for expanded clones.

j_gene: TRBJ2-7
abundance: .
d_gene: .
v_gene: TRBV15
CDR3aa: CATSRDIGASYEQYF
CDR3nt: TGTGCCACCAGCAGAGATATCGGAGCCTCCTACGAGCAGTACTTC

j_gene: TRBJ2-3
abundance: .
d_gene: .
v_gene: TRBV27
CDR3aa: CASSLSELDTQYF
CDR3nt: TGTGCCAGCAGTTTATCGGAGCTAGATACGCAGTATTTT

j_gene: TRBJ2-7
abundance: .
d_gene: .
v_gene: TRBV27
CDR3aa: CASKLIGGTYEQYF
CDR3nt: TGTGCCAGCAAGCTAATCGGCGGGACGTACGAGCAGTACTTC

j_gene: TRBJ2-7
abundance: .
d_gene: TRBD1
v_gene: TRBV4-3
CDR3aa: CASRRGTDEAYEQYF
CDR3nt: TGCGCCAGCAGAAGAGGGACAGATGAAGCCTACGAGCAGTACTTC

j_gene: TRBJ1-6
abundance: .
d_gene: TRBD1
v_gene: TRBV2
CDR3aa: CASSTQGASASPLHF
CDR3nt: TGTGCCAGCAGTACACAGGGGGCGTCCGCTTCACCCCTCCACTTT

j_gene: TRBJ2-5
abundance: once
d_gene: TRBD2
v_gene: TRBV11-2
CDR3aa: CASSLRTSGSYQETQYF
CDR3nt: TGTGCCAGCAGCTTGCGGACTAGCGGATCCTACCAAGAGACCCAGTACTTC

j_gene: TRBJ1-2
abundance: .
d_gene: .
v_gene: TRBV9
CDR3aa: CASSAPGQSRTNYGYTF
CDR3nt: TGTGCCAGCAGCGCCCCGGGACAAAGCCGAACGAACTATGGCTACACCTTC

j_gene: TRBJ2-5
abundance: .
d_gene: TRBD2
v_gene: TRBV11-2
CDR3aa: CASSLGLASQETQYF
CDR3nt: TGTGCCAGCAGCTTAGGACTAGCGAGCCAAGAGACCCAGTACTTC

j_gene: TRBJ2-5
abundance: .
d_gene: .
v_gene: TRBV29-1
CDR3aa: CSVARPGSGQETQYF
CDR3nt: TGCAGCGTTGCACGGCCCGGGAGCGGTCAGGAGACCCAGTACTTC

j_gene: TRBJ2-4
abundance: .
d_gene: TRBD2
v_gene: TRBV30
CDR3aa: CACYAGTSGRGDIQYF
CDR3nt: TGTGCCTGCTACGCCGGGACTAGCGGGAGGGGGGACATTCAGTACTTC

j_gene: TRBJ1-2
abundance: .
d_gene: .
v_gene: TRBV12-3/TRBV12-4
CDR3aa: CASSGGYGYTF
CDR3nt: TGTGCCAGCAGTGGAGGCTATGGCTACACCTTC

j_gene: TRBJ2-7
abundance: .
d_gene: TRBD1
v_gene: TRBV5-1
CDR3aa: CASSWDRVTEQYF
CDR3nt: TGCGCCAGCAGCTGGGACAGAGTTACCGAGCAGTACTTC

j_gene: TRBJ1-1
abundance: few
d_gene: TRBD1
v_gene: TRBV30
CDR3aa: CAWSLDRGTEAFF
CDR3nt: TGTGCCTGGAGTCTTGACAGGGGCACTGAAGCTTTCTTT

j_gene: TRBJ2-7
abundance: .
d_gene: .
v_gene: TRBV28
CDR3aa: CASSSIGGTGEQYF
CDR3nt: TGTGCCAGCAGCTCAATTGGCGGGACGGGTGAGCAGTACTTC

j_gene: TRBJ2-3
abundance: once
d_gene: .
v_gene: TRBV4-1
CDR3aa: CASNQDPFTTATGAGRDTQYF
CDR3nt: TGCGCCAGCAACCAAGACCCCTTCACCACGGCGACAGGAGCCGGCAGAGATACGCAGTATTTT

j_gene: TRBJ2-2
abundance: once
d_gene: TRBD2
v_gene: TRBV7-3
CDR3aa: CASSPLPRGAAGELFF
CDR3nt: TGTGCCAGCAGCCCGCTCCCGCGGGGGGCGGCCGGGGAGCTGTTTTTT

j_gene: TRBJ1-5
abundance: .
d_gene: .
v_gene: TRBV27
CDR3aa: CASSLRGTNQPQHF
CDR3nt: TGTGCCAGCAGTCTTCGGGGAACCAATCAGCCCCAGCATTTT

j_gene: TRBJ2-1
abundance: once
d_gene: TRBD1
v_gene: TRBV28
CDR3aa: CASSFRDRGRREQFF
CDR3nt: TGTGCCAGCAGTTTCCGGGACAGGGGGCGAAGGGAGCAGTTCTTC

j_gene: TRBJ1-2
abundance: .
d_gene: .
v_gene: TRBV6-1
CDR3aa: CASSEARRPNYGYTF
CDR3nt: TGTGCCAGCAGTGAAGCGAGGAGGCCCAACTATGGCTACACCTTC

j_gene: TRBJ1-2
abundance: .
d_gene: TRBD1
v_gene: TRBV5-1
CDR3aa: CASSSTAGTAAYGYTF
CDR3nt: TGCGCCAGCAGCTCTACAGCCGGGACAGCGGCCTATGGCTACACCTTC

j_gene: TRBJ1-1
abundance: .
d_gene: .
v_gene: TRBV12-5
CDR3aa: CASGLSPVVIEAFF
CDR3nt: TGTGCTAGTGGTTTGAGTCCGGTTGTAATTGAAGCTTTCTTT

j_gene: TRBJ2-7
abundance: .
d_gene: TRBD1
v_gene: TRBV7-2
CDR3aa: CASSLEAGGYEQYF
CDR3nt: TGTGCCAGCAGCTTAGAAGCAGGGGGCTACGAGCAGTACTTC

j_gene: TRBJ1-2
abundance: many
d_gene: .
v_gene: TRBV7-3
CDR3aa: CASSLSPSGGLYGYTF
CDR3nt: TGTGCCAGCAGCTTAAGCCCATCCGGGGGTCTCTATGGCTACACCTTC

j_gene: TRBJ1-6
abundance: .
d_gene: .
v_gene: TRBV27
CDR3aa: CASSESRGGNSPLHF
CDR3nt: TGTGCCAGCAGCGAATCACGAGGGGGAAATTCACCCCTCCACTTT

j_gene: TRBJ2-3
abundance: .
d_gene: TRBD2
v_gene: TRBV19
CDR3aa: CASSPRASGGGDTQYF
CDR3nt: TGTGCCAGTAGTCCCCGGGCTAGCGGGGGTGGAGATACGCAGTATTTT

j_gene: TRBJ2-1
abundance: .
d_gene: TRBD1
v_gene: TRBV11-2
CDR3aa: CASSFLDRDNEQFF
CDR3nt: TGTGCCAGCAGCTTCTTGGACAGGGACAATGAGCAGTTCTTC

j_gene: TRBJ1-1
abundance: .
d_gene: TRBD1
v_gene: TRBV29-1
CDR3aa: CSVTPGQGLSEAFF
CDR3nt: TGCAGCGTGACCCCGGGACAGGGTTTATCTGAAGCTTTCTTT

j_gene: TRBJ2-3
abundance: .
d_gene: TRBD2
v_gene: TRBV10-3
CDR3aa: CAISESLATKGDTQYF
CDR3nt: TGTGCCATCAGTGAGTCACTAGCGACCAAGGGGGATACGCAGTATTTT

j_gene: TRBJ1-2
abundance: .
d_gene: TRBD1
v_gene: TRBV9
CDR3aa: CASSVTGTVYYGYTF
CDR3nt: TGTGCCAGCAGCGTTACCGGGACAGTCTACTATGGCTACACCTTC

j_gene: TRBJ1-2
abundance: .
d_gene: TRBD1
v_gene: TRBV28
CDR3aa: CASSSPGQGYGYTF
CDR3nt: TGTGCCAGCAGTTCACCGGGACAGGGGTATGGCTACACCTTC

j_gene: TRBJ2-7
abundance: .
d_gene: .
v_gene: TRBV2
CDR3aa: CASSVTHSYEQYF
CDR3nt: TGTGCCAGCAGTGTGACACACTCCTACGAGCAGTACTTC

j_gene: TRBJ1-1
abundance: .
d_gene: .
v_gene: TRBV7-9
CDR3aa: CASSGREGTEAFF
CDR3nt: TGTGCCAGCAGCGGGAGGGAGGGGACTGAAGCTTTCTTT

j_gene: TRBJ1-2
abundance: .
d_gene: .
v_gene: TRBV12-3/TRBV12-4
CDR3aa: CASRQGLNYGYTF
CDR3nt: TGTGCCAGCAGGCAGGGGTTAAACTATGGCTACACCTTC

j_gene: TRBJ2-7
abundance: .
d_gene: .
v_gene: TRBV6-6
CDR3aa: CASRNFAGATPEQYF
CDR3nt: TGTGCCAGCAGGAACTTCGCGGGGGCTACCCCCGAGCAGTACTTC

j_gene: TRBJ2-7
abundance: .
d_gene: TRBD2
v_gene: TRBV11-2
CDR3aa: CASSAGLARRYEQYF
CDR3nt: TGTGCCAGCAGCGCGGGACTAGCCCGAAGATACGAGCAGTACTTC

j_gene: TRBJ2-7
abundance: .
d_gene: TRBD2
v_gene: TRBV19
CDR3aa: CASSTRTSGEGYEQYF
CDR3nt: TGTGCCAGTAGTACCCGGACTAGCGGGGAAGGCTACGAGCAGTACTTC

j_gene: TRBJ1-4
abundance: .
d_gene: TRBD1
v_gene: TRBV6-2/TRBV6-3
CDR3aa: CASSYPDRGKTNEKLFF
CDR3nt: TGTGCCAGCAGTTACCCGGACAGGGGAAAGACTAATGAAAAACTGTTTTTT

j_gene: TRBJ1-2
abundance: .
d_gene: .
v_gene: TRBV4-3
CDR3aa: CASSQGGHSLTF
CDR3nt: TGCGCCAGCAGCCAAGGCGGGCATTCCCTAACCTTC

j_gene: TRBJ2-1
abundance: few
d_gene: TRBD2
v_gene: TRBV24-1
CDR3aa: CATSDLHGTSVNEQFF
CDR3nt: TGTGCCACCAGTGATTTGCATGGGACTAGCGTCAATGAGCAGTTCTTC

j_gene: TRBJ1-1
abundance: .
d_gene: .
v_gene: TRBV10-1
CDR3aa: CASSERSSGTEAFF
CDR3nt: TGCGCCAGCAGTGAGAGGTCGAGCGGCACTGAAGCTTTCTTT

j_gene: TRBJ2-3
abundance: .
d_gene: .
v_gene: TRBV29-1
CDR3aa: CSVEGRERGTQYF
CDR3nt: TGCAGCGTTGAAGGACGGGAGAGGGGTACGCAGTATTTT

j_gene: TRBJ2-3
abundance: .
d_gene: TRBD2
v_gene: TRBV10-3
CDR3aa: CAISSGSADTQYF
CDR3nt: TGTGCCATCTCTAGCGGGAGTGCAGATACGCAGTATTTT

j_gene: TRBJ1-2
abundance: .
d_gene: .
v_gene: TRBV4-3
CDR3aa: CASSQDPQNYGYTF
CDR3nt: TGCGCCAGCAGCCAAGATCCGCAGAACTATGGCTACACCTTC

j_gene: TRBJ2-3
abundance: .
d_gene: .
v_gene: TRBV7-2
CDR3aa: CASSPNPSADTQYF
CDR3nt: TGTGCCAGCAGCCCGAATCCTAGCGCAGATACGCAGTATTTT

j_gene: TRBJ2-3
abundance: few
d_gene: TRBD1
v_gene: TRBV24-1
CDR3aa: CATSDPGQGTLNTQYF
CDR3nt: TGTGCCACCAGTGACCCCGGACAGGGGACCCTTAATACGCAGTATTTT

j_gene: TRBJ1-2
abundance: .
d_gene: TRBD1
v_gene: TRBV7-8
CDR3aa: CASSLGDRVGYTF
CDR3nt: TGTGCCAGCAGCTTAGGGGACAGGGTTGGGTACACCTTC